This record concerns one T cell receptor (beta chain) sequence. This entry belongs to a study of blood T cell repertoires in COVID-19. V shed 2 bases and J shed 2 bases, with 10 bases lying between them. Germline V CDR1 and CDR2: ENHRY, SYGVKD. This CDR3 has 14 residues. Sequencing was performed with immunoSEQ multiplex PCR; in TCRdb, only in-frame clones are kept and a portion is missing. There are 65,000 to 95,000 clones in the sample; 70% to 90% occur only once, and 2.5% to 3% lies in the top ten. This clonotype originated in a man between 65 and 80 years old with active or convalescent COVID-19. J is TRBJ2-7 and V is TRBV10-3; perhaps TRBD1 as D (6 bases). Sequenced material: peripheral blood. The CDR3 loop is CAISEDRTTYEQYF. The CDR3 DNA reads TGTGCCATCAGTGAGGACAGGACGACCTACGAGCAGTACTTC.